One T cell receptor (beta chain) is described in this entry. Sequencing was performed with immunoSEQ multiplex PCR; in TCRdb, only in-frame clones are kept and a portion is missing. The sample shows around 330,000 clones, around 88% of them seen only once. V lost 7 bases and J 0 bases, leaving 16 bases between the germline ends. Germline V gene data show CDR1 as MDHEN and CDR2 as SYDVKM. This CDR3 is built from 17 residues. This entry is derived from a study of blood T cell repertoires in COVID-19. This clonotype was obtained from a woman aged 25 to 39 with COVID-19, enrolled during active disease. What was sequenced was peripheral blood. V gene TRBV28 combines with J gene TRBJ1-6; D gene ambiguous. The CDR3 DNA sequence: TGTGCCAGCAACGAGGGCCTGGTAGACTCCTATAATTCACCCCTCCACTTT. It translates to CASNEGLVDSYNSPLHF.